What follows are 28 T cell receptor beta chains derived from one specimen sequenced in a study of cytomegalovirus exposure and HLA in healthy donors. Amplification used 60 Vbeta primers and 13 Jbeta primers. Clones were sequenced by immunoSEQ multiplex PCR, and TCRdb holds only the in-frame ones, with some missing. Here the sample table reports approximately 150,000 clones. Sequenced input: PBMCs. Every receptor here comes from a male donor in good health and CMV-seronegative.

This rearrangement joins TRBV5-6 to TRBJ2-7, with D tentatively TRBD1 (6 bases). Germline CDR1 and CDR2: SGHDT and YYEEEE. The CDR3 sequence is 14 residues long. V lost 4 bases, J lost 3 bases, and 14 bases lay in between. The CDR3 spells CASSTDRKGYEQYF. The CDR3 bases are TGTGCCAGCAGCACCGACAGGAAAGGCTACGAGCAGTACTTC.

V and J are TRBV30 and TRBJ2-3, with D tentatively TRBD2 (6 bases). Trimming removed 2 bases from V and 0 bases from J, with 15 bases in between. The CDR3 has 16 amino acids. Germline lookup yields CDR1 GTSNPN and CDR2 SVGIG (reference sequence). CDR3 protein: CAWSPIAAPSTDTQYF. The CDR3 DNA follows: TGTGCCTGGAGTCCCATAGCGGCACCTAGCACAGATACGCAGTATTTT. Supplemented by reference TRBV30 and TRBJ2-3, the full variable domain reads SQTIHQWPATLVQPVGSPLSLECTVEGTSNPNLYWYRQAAGRGLQLLFYSVGIGQISSEVPQNLSASRPQDRQFILSSKKLLLSDSGFYLCAWSPIAAPSTDTQYFGPGTRLTVL.

The genes are TRBV9 and TRBJ2-7; 11 bases line up with TRBD1. CDR1 and CDR2 from the germline V gene are SGDLS and YYNGEE. Losses at the gene ends were 4 bases for V and 7 bases for J; bases not matched to a gene: 10. The CDR3 covers 15 residues. CDR3 nucleotide sequence: TGTGCCAGCAGCCCAACCGGGACAGGGGGTCGTGAGCAGTACTTC. It translates to CASSPTGTGGREQYF.

The rearrangement links TRBV30 to TRBJ1-1; 7 positions agree with TRBD1. Germline V gene sequence: CDR1 GTSNPN, CDR2 SVGIG (reference sequence). The J segment lost 4 bases and the V segment lost 1 base, leaving 3 bases of the junction unmatched. This CDR3 is built from 13 residues. The CDR3 here is CAWSGTGPTEAFF. CDR3 in DNA: TGTGCCTGGAGTGGGACAGGTCCCACTGAAGCTTTCTTT.

The J gene is TRBJ2-7, the V gene TRBV27; 8 bases fit TRBD2. This CDR3 has 15 amino acids. In germline, CDR1 is MNHEY, CDR2 SMNVEV (reference sequence). The trim removed 2 bases at V and 0 bases at J, leaving 3 bases unmatched. CDR3 amino acids: CASSLKRGISYEQYF. CDR3 DNA sequence: TGTGCCAGCAGTTTAAAGCGGGGGATCTCCTACGAGCAGTACTTC.

The CDR3 DNA reads TGTGCCAGCAGCTTGGAGGGGGTGAGGGGCAATCAGCCCCAGCATTTT. Translating gives CASSLEGVRGNQPQHF. This chain links TRBV5-6 with TRBJ1-5, with D possibly TRBD1 on 6 matching bases. In germline, CDR1 is SGHDT, CDR2 YYEEEE. The CDR3 runs to 16 residues. V lost 0 bases and J lost 2, with 12 bases in between.

The chain is built from TRBV7-2 and TRBJ2-7; 9 bases line up with TRBD2. With V trimmed by 2 bases and J by 0 bases, 8 bases remained unmatched. The CDR3 has 17 residues. Germline CDR1 reads SGHTA; CDR2 reads FQGNSA. The CDR3 region has the DNA TGTGCCAGCAGCTTAACGGGCAGCGGGGGGCCCTCCTACGAGCAGTACTTC. Residues: CASSLTGSGGPSYEQYF.

This rearrangement joins TRBV30 to TRBJ2-5; D is possibly TRBD1 (6 bases). The germline V gene has CDR1 GTSNPN and CDR2 SVGIG (reference sequence). V was trimmed by 6 bases and J by 4 bases, leaving 18 bases between them. The CDR3 is made up of 14 amino acids. DNA of the CDR3: TGTGCCTGTGTCCTCCGGGGCAGGGGAGAGACCCAGTACTTC. As protein: CACVLRGRGETQYF.

The chain is built from TRBV7-8 and TRBJ2-7, with a tentative D call TRBD1 (6 bases). This CDR3 spans 14 amino acids. Germline CDR1 and CDR2: SGHVS and FQNEAQ. Trimming shortened V by 4 bases and J by 5 bases, and 15 bases separated the two germline ends. CDR3 bases: TGTGCCAGCAGCTCCTACAGGGATCGGGACGAGCAGTACTTC. Protein: CASSSYRDRDEQYF.

The rearrangement uses TRBV4-3 and TRBJ2-7, with 9 bases that match TRBD1. This CDR3 comprises 17 residues. CDR1 and CDR2 from the germline V gene are LGHNA and YSLEER. Losses at the gene ends were 0 bases for V and 4 bases for J; bases not matched to a gene: 10. The CDR3 is CASSQDRTGTGPYEQYF. CDR3 coding DNA: TGCGCCAGCAGCCAAGATCGGACGGGGACAGGGCCATACGAGCAGTACTTC.

The chain is built from TRBV4-2 and TRBJ1-2; 9 bases map to TRBD1. J was trimmed by 6 bases and V by 4 bases; bases with no gene match: 9. The CDR3 runs to 15 residues. Germline V gene sequence: CDR1 LGHNA, CDR2 YNFKEQ. The CDR3 is CASSPLAGTGNGYTF. The CDR3 coding sequence is TGTGCCAGCAGCCCCCTGGCCGGGACAGGGAATGGCTACACCTTC.

The chain recombines TRBV28 with TRBJ2-3; 7 bases map to TRBD2. Germline V gene sequence: CDR1 MDHEN, CDR2 SYDVKM. The length of the CDR3 is 14 residues. J gave up 5 bases and V 6 bases, and 8 bases lay outside the gene matches. The CDR3 DNA reads TGTGCCAGCAGCCCGGGGGGTACGGGAGATACGCAGTATTTT. It codes for CASSPGGTGDTQYF.

This chain connects TRBV30 to TRBJ2-7; D perhaps matches TRBD2 (5 bases). The length of the CDR3 is 14 residues. Trimming cost V 0 bases and J 4 bases, with 13 bases left between them. Per germline, CDR1 GTSNPN and CDR2 SVGIG (reference sequence). The CDR3, as DNA: TGTGCCTGGAGTGTAAGTAAGGGAGCATACGAGCAGTACTTC. Translation: CAWSVSKGAYEQYF.

The chain couples TRBV9 to TRBJ1-2; D unclear. Germline lookup yields CDR1 SGDLS and CDR2 YYNGEE. V lost 4 bases and J lost 7, with 17 bases in between. The CDR3 consists of 14 residues. CDR3 protein: CASSSPTGYAGYTF. The CDR3 DNA sequence: TGTGCCAGCAGCTCCCCGACGGGGTACGCTGGCTACACCTTC.

The chain uses TRBV15 and TRBJ1-2, with D maybe TRBD1 (6 bases). CDR3 length: 15 residues. Germline lookup yields CDR1 LNHNV and CDR2 YYDKDF (reference sequence). V lost 0 bases, J lost 6 bases, and 14 bases lay in between. The CDR3 sequence is CATSRDRGDTNGYTF. The CDR3 DNA follows: TGTGCCACCAGCAGAGATCGAGGGGACACCAATGGCTACACCTTC.

This chain connects TRBV14 to TRBJ2-6, with D possibly matching TRBD1 (5 bases). The CDR3 covers 18 residues. V lost 0 bases and J lost 0, with 12 bases in between. The V gene's germline CDR1 is SGHDN and CDR2 FVKESK. CDR3 DNA sequence: TGTGCCAGCAGCCAAGAATTGGGGCTGAACTCTGGGGCCAACGTCCTGACTTTC. Protein sequence: CASSQELGLNSGANVLTF.

The chain employs TRBV5-6 and TRBJ2-2, with 7 bases identical to TRBD2. Germline V CDR1 and CDR2: SGHDT, YYEEEE. The J segment lost 7 bases and the V segment lost 2 bases, leaving 8 bases of the junction unmatched. This CDR3 region has 15 residues. The CDR3 spells CASSFTGGRYGELFF. The DNA for the CDR3 is TGTGCCAGCAGCTTTACGGGGGGACGTTACGGGGAGCTGTTTTTT.

The chain combines TRBV9 with TRBJ1-4; a possible D gene is TRBD1 (5 bases). CDR1 SGDLS and CDR2 YYNGEE come from the germline V gene. V dropped 0 bases and J dropped 3 bases, with 15 bases sitting between them. The CDR3 sequence is 17 residues long. CDR3 coding DNA: TGTGCCAGCAGCGTAGGTTCAGGGCCTTCGGCTAATGAAAAACTGTTTTTT. It translates to CASSVGSGPSANEKLFF.

The V call is TRBV27, the J call TRBJ2-7; D possibly corresponds to TRBD1 (6 bases). The germline CDR1 and CDR2 sequences are MNHEY and SMNVEV (reference sequence). Trimming cost V 2 bases and J 0 bases, with 14 bases left between them. This CDR3 has 16 amino acids. The CDR3 bases are TGTGCCAGCAGTTTAAGGGCCGGACAGCACTCCTACGAGCAGTACTTC. This codes for CASSLRAGQHSYEQYF.

V usage is TRBV5-6 and J usage is TRBJ2-1; 12 bases match TRBD2. V lost 0 bases and J lost 0; bases outside the gene matches: 7. CDR3 length: 19 residues. Germline V gene sequence: CDR1 SGHDT, CDR2 YYEEEE. CDR3 in DNA: TGTGCCAGCAGCTTGGATACTAGCGGGGGGACCCTCTCCTACAATGAGCAGTTCTTC. Protein: CASSLDTSGGTLSYNEQFF.

This chain links TRBV25-1 with TRBJ2-3; 8 bases are a match to TRBD1. Germline CDR1 is MGHDK and CDR2 is SYGVNS. The CDR3 is 14 residues long. The junction had 1 base not matched to a gene; V was cut back by 4 bases and J by 1 base. The CDR3 sequence is CASSVTGGTDTQYF. CDR3 DNA: TGTGCCAGCAGTGTGACAGGGGGCACAGATACGCAGTATTTT.

The chain carries TRBV11-3 and TRBJ1-6, with 10 bases identical to TRBD1. This CDR3 region has 15 residues. The germline gives CDR1 SGHNT, CDR2 YENEEA. Germline trimming cut 0 bases from V and 10 bases from J; bases unmatched to any gene: 3. The CDR3 spells CASSLEGTGDSPLHF. The DNA for the CDR3 is TGTGCCAGCAGCTTAGAAGGGACAGGGGACTCACCCCTCCACTTT.

The gene calls are TRBV2 and TRBJ2-3; maybe TRBD1 (5 bases). The CDR3 extends over 15 amino acids. V was cut by 2 bases and J by 3 bases, with 12 bases left in between. CDR1 and CDR2 (germline): SNHLY, FYNNEI. In DNA form, the CDR3 reads TGTGCCAGCAGTGAACCTGGGGCCGGAACAGATACGCAGTATTTT. Its translation: CASSEPGAGTDTQYF.

The genes are TRBV19 and TRBJ2-2, with 7 nucleotides matching TRBD2. The CDR3 spans 16 residues. The germline gives CDR1 LNHDA, CDR2 SQIVND (reference sequence). V lost 2 bases to trimming and J lost 0 bases; unmatched junction nucleotides: 3. The CDR3 loop reads CASSIPSGTNTGELFF. As DNA, the CDR3 is TGTGCCAGTAGTATACCCAGCGGGACGAACACCGGGGAGCTGTTTTTT.

This chain links TRBV4-1 with TRBJ1-1; no firm D call. This CDR3 is 14 amino acids long. The V and J ends lost 4 bases and 1 base respectively, with 10 bases between them. The germline gives CDR1 MGHRA, CDR2 YSYEKL. The CDR3 DNA follows: TGCGCCAGCAGCCCTACCCTTTGGAACACTGAAGCTTTCTTT. Its protein product is CASSPTLWNTEAFF.

The chain combines TRBV7-9 with TRBJ2-1; TRBD2 might be the D (6 bases). Germline V lookup: CDR1 SEHNR, CDR2 FQNEAQ (reference sequence). Trimming cost V 5 bases and J 5 bases, with 13 bases left between them. This CDR3 has 14 amino acids. The CDR3 region has the DNA TGTGCCAGCAGCCCGGGAGTATCCGACAATGAGCAGTTCTTC. Amino acid sequence: CASSPGVSDNEQFF.

V is TRBV10-3 and J is TRBJ2-7; 10 bases align to TRBD1. The germline CDR1 and CDR2 sequences are ENHRY and SYGVKD. The CDR3 totals 13 residues. The V and J ends lost 6 bases and 7 bases, in that order; junction bases with no gene match: 6. CDR3 bases: TGTGCCATCAGCCAGGGACAGGGGTTAGAGCAGTACTTC. Translated, it gives CAISQGQGLEQYF.

The chain carries TRBV30 and TRBJ1-4, with 9 nucleotides matching TRBD1. J gave up 15 bases and V 3 bases, and 11 bases lay outside the gene matches. This CDR3 contains 13 residues. Germline assignment: CDR1 GTSNPN and CDR2 SVGIG (reference sequence). DNA of the CDR3: TGTGCCTGGAGCCTGGACAGGGGCCGGGGGTTGTTTTTT. It yields the protein CAWSLDRGRGLFF.